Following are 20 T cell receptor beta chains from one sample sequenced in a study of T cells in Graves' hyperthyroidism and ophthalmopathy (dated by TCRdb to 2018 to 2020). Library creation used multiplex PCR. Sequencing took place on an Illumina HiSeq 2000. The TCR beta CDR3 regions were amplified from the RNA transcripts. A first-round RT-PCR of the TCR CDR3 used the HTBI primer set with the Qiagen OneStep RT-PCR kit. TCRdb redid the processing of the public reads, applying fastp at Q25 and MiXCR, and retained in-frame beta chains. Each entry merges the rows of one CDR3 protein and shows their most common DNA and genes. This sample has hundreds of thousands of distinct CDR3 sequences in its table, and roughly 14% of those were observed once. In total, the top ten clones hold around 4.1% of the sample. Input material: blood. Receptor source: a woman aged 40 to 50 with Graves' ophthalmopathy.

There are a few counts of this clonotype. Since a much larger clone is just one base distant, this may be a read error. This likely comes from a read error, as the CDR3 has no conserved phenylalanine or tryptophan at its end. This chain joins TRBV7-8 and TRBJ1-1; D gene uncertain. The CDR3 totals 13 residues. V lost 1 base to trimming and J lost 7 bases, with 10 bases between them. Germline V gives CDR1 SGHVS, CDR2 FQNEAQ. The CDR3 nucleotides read TGTGCCAGCAGCTTAGAACCTGGGGTTGAAGCTTTCCTT. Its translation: CASSLEPGVEAFL.

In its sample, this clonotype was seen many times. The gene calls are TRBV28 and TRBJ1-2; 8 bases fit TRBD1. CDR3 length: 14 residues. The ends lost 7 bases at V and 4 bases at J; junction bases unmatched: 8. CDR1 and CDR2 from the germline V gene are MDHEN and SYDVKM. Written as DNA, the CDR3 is TGTGCCAGCACCACAGGTGGGACAGGCTATGGCTACACCTTC. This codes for CASTTGGTGYGYTF.

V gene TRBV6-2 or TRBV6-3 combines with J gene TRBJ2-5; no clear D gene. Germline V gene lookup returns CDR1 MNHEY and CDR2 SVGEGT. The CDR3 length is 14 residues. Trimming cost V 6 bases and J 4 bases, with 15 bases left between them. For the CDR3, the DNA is TGTGCCAGCAGCCCAACTACCGTTGGAGAGACCCAGTACTTC. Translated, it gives CASSPTTVGETQYF.

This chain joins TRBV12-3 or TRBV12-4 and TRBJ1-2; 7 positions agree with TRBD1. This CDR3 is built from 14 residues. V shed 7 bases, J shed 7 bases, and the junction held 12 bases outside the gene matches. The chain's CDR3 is CASTRGQNRLGYTF. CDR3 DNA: TGTGCCAGCACCCGGGGACAGAATCGCCTTGGCTACACCTTC.

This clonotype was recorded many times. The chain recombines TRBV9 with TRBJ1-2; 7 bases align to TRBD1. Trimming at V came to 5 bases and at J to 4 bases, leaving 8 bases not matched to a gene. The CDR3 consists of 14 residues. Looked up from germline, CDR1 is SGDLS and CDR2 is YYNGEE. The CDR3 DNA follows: TGTGCCAGCAGGGCAGGGGGTGGTAGCTATGGCTACACCTTC. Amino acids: CASRAGGGSYGYTF.

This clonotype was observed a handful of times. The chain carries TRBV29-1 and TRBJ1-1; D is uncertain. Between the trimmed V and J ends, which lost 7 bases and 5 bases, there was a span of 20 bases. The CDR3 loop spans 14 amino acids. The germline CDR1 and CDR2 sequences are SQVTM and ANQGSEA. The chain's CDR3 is CSASPPPLRTEAFF. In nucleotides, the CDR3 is TGCAGCGCCTCCCCGCCCCCTTTAAGAACTGAAGCTTTCTTT.

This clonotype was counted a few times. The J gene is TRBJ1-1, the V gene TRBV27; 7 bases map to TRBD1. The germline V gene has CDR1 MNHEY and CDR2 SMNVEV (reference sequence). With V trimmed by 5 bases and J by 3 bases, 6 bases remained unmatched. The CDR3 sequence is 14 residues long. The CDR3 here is CASSLRTGHTEAFF. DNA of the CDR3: TGTGCCAGCAGTCTCCGGACAGGACACACTGAAGCTTTCTTT.

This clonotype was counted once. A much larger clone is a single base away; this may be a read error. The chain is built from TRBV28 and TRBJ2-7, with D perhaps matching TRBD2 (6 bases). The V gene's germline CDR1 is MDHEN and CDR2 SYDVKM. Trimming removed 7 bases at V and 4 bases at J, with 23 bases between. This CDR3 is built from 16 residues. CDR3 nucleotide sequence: TGTGCCAGCATCGACATTGGGGGGAGTGTACTTTACGAGCAGTACTTC. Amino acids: CASIDIGGSVLYEQYF.

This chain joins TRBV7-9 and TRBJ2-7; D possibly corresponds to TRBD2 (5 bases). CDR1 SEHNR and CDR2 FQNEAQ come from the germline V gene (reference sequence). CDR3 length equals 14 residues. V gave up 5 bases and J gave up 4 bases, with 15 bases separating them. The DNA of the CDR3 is TGTGCCAGCAGCAGAGGGATTCTGGGGTACGAGCAGTACTTC. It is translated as CASSRGILGYEQYF.

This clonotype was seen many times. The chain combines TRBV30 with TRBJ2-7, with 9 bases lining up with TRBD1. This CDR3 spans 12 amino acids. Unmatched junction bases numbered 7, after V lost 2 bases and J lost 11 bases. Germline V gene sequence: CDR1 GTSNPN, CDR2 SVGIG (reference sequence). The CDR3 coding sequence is TGTGCCTGGAGTCGATCTTGGGACAGGGAGTACTTC. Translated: CAWSRSWDREYF.

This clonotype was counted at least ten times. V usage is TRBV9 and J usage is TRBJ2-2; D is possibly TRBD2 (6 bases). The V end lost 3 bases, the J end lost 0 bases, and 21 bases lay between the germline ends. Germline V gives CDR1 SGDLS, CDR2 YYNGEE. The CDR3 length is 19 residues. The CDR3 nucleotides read TGTGCCAGCAGCGCTCGTAGCATCGGGAGCCTCGCGAACACCGGGGAGCTGTTTTTT. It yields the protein CASSARSIGSLANTGELFF.

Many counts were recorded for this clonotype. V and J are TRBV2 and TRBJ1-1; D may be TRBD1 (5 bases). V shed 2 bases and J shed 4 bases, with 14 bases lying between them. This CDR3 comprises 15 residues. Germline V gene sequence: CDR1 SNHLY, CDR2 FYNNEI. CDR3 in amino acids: CASSESGARATEAFF. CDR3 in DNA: TGTGCCAGCAGTGAAAGTGGGGCCCGGGCCACTGAAGCTTTCTTT. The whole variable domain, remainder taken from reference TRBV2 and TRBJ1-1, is EPEVTQTPSHQVTQMGQEVILRCVPISNHLYFYWYRQILGQKVEFLVSFYNNEISEKSEIFDDQFSVERPDGSNFTLKIRSTKLEDSAMYFCASSESGARATEAFFGQGTRLTVV.

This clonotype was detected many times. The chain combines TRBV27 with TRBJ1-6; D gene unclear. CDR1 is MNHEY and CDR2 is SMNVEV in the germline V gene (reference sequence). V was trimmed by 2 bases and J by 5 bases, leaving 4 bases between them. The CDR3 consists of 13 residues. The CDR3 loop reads CASSLVNNSPLHF. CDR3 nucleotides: TGTGCCAGCAGTTTAGTGAATAATTCACCCCTCCACTTT.

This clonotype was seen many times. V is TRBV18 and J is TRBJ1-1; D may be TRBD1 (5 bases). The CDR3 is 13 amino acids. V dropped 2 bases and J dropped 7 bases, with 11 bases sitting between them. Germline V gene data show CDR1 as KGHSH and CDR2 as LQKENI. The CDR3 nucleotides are TGTGCCAGCTCACCAACGACAGCGAGTGAAGCTTTCTTT. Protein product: CASSPTTASEAFF.

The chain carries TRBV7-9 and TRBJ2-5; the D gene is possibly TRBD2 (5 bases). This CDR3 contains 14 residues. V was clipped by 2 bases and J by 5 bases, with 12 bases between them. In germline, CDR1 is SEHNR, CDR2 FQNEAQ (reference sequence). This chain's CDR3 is CASSLLLERETQYF. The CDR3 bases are TGTGCCAGCAGCTTATTACTAGAACGCGAGACCCAGTACTTC.

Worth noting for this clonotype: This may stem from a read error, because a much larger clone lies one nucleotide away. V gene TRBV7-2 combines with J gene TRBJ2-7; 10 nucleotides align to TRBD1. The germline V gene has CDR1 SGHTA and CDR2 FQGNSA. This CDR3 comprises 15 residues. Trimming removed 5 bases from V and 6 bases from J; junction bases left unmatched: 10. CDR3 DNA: TGTGCCAGCAGCCCCGCCGGGACAGGGGCGGCCGAGCAGTACTTC. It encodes CASSPAGTGAAEQYF. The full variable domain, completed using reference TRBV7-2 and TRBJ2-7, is GAGVSQSPSNKVTEKGKDVELRCDPISGHTALYWYRQSLGQGLEFLIYFQGNSAPDKSGLPSDRFSAERTGGSVSTLTIQRTQQEDSAVYLCASSPAGTGAAEQYFGPGTRLTVT.

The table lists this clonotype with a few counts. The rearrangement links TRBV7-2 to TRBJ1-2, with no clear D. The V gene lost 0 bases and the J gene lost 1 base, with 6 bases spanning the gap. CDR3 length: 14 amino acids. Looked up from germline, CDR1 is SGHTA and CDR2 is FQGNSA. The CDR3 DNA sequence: TGTGCCAGCAGCTTAGCCGCCAGTAACTATGGCTACACCTTC. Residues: CASSLAASNYGYTF.

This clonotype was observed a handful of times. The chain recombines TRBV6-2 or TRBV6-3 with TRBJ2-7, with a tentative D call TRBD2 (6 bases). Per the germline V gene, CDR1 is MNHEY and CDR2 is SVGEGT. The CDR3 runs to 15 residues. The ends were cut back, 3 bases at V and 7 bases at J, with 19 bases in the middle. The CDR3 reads CASSYAGSGVGEQYF. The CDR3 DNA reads TGTGCCAGCAGTTATGCGGGGTCTGGAGTGGGGGAGCAGTACTTC.

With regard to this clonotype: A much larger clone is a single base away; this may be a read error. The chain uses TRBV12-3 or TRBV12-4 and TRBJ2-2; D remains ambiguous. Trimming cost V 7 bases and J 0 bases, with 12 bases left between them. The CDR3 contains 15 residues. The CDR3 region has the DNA TGTGCCAGCACCCCCCAAAAGGCGAACACCGGGGAGCTGTTTTTT. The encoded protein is CASTPQKANTGELFF.

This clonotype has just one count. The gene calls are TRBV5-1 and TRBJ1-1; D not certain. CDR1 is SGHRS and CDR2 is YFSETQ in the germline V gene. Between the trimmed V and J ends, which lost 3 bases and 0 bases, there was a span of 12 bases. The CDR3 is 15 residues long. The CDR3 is CASSYDGTMNTEAFF. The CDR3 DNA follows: TGCGCCAGCAGCTATGACGGAACTATGAACACTGAAGCTTTCTTT. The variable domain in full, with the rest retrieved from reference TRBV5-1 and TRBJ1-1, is KAGVTQTPRYLIKTRGQQVTLSCSPISGHRSVSWYQQTPGQGLQFLFEYFSETQRNKGNFPGRFSGRQFSNSRSEMNVSTLELGDSALYLCASSYDGTMNTEAFFGQGTRLTVV.